These 5 T cell receptor beta chains originate from one sample sequenced in a study of blood T cell repertoires in COVID-19. Sequencing was performed with immunoSEQ multiplex PCR; in TCRdb, only in-frame clones are kept and a portion is missing. The table has approximately 250,000 clones, around 80% seen once; the top ten hold over 4.5%. Specimen: peripheral blood. The receptors here all came from a human donor in a cohort sampled during active COVID-19.

The genes are TRBV5-1 and TRBJ2-7, with D possibly being TRBD1 (5 bases). The CDR3 contains 12 residues. Germline CDR1 reads SGHRS; CDR2 reads YFSETQ. The V and J ends lost 1 base and 5 bases respectively, with 7 bases between them. The CDR3 sequence is CASSLNRNEQYF. In DNA, the CDR3 is TGCGCCAGCAGCTTGAACAGGAACGAGCAGTACTTC.

The rearrangement links TRBV6-1 to TRBJ2-6; D is ambiguous. This CDR3 contains 14 residues. Per the germline V gene, CDR1 is MNHNS and CDR2 is SASEGT. V was clipped by 3 bases and J by 4 bases, with 7 bases between them. CDR3 protein: CASSDTAGANVLTF. CDR3 DNA: TGTGCCAGCAGTGATACAGCCGGGGCCAACGTCCTGACTTTC.

The rearrangement uses TRBV4-1 and TRBJ2-7; maybe TRBD2 (5 bases). Trimming cost V 0 bases and J 8 bases, with 14 bases left between them. Looked up from germline, CDR1 is MGHRA and CDR2 is YSYEKL. The CDR3 has 14 residues. CDR3 in amino acids: CASSQDLGQRKQYF. CDR3 DNA: TGCGCCAGCAGCCAAGATCTAGGCCAGCGGAAGCAGTACTTC.

The rearrangement joins TRBV7-8 to TRBJ2-1, with 8 bases identical to TRBD2. Looked up from germline, CDR1 is SGHVS and CDR2 is FQNEAQ. J lost 6 bases, V lost 1 base, and 17 bases had no gene match. The CDR3 extends over 19 amino acids. CDR3 region: CASSLVAGELADPLNEQFF. The CDR3 nucleotides are TGTGCCAGCAGCTTAGTTGCTGGAGAACTAGCGGACCCGCTCAATGAGCAGTTCTTC.

The V call is TRBV28, the J call TRBJ2-5; TRBD2 agrees at 13 bases. The CDR3 is 16 residues long. Germline V lookup: CDR1 MDHEN, CDR2 SYDVKM. V lost 5 bases and J lost 5; bases outside the gene matches: 8. The CDR3 spells CASSPGTSGNRETQYF. The CDR3 region has the DNA TGTGCCAGCAGTCCTGGGACTAGCGGGAATAGGGAGACCCAGTACTTC.